This T cell receptor beta chain was sequenced during a study of T cells expressing NK-cell markers. TCRdb reworked the 5' RACE reads into one entry per CDR3 protein, no DNA. The table for this sample gives 140,000 or so distinct CDR3 sequences. Of note for this clonotype: The antigen is undetermined.

Germline V gene lookup returns CDR1 LGHNA and CDR2 YSLEER. There are 15 residues in the CDR3. Findings of the study overall: Nothing established the HCMV specificity of expanded NKG2C+ T cell clones.

This sequence joins TRBV4-3 and TRBJ1-6; absent DNA, TCRdb's TRBD1 call cannot be checked. This receptor was taken from a man younger than 35 in good health. Sequencing was performed on blood T cells: a sorted CD56 or NKG2C T cell subset, CD4+ or CD8+ T cells, or bulk PBMC T cells (not recorded which). CDR3 sequence: CASSQDGTGDSPLHF.